These 8 T cell receptor beta chains share one sample of origin, sequenced in a study of vaccination and CD4 T cells after COVID-19. Treatment indicated: approximately nine-day PBMC culture with coronavirus spike peptide pools or control peptides (ViraFEST assay). These TCRs are of unknown antigen specificity. An Oncomine TCR Beta short-read assay was used to sequence the DNA from cultured CD4+ T cells. TCRdb re-derived calls from the PCR reads in MiXCR, one entry per CDR3 protein. The sample consists of about 19,000 distinct CDR3 sequences, approximately 50% of them appearing once. Sequenced material: CD4+ T cells from blood, cultured in vitro, taken after SARS-CoV-2 vaccination. These receptors were obtained from a human donor who had recovered from COVID-19.

The chain carries TRBV20-1 and TRBJ1-5; 8 bases are shared with TRBD1. The trim removed 5 bases at V and 5 bases at J, leaving 2 bases unmatched. Germline CDR1 reads DFQATT; CDR2 reads SNEGSKA (reference sequence). This CDR3 has 12 amino acids. CDR3 coding DNA: TGCAGTGCTTCGGACAGGGATCAGCCCCAGCATTTT. It codes for CSASDRDQPQHF.

The J gene is TRBJ1-2, the V gene TRBV19; TRBD1 might be the D (6 bases). Germline CDR1 reads LNHDA; CDR2 reads SQIVND (reference sequence). Trimming stripped 8 bases from V and 5 bases from J, with 18 bases between. This CDR3 has 14 amino acids. The DNA for the CDR3 is TGTGCCAGTTCCCTCCCAGGGGCGCGGTATGGCTACACCTTC. Amino acids: CASSLPGARYGYTF.

The rearrangement links TRBV10-3 to TRBJ2-2; 14 nucleotides match TRBD2. The CDR3 runs to 15 residues. The germline CDR1 and CDR2 sequences are ENHRY and SYGVKD. The V gene end was trimmed by 11 bases and the J gene end by 7 bases; junction bases not matched to a gene: 9. CDR3 nucleotide sequence: TGTGCCGGATCGGGGACTAGCGGGAGTGGCGGGGAGCTGTTTTTT. This sequence encodes CAGSGTSGSGGELFF.

This clonotype appeared a few times. The chain combines TRBV7-2 with TRBJ1-1; the D is unclear. From germline, CDR1 is SGHTA and CDR2 FQGNSA. Trimming took off 2 bases at V and 2 bases at J, with 0 bases between the two ends. The CDR3 sequence is 11 residues long. The CDR3 DNA is TGTGCCAGCAGCTTAAACACTGAAGCTTTCTTT. Amino acids: CASSLNTEAFF.

CDR3 DNA sequence: TGTGCCAGTAGTACCTTTGACGGTAGCAATCAGCCCCAGCATTTT. Translated: CASSTFDGSNQPQHF. V and J are TRBV19 and TRBJ1-5; D remains unclear. The germline gives CDR1 LNHDA, CDR2 SQIVND (reference sequence). The V gene lost 4 bases and the J gene lost 0 bases, with 10 bases spanning the gap. This CDR3 is built from 15 residues.

The sample holds one count of this clonotype. V gene TRBV4-3 combines with J gene TRBJ1-1; D possibly corresponds to TRBD1 (5 bases). Trimming pared 4 bases from V and 10 bases from J, leaving 22 bases between. The CDR3 totals 15 residues. Germline V gene lookup returns CDR1 LGHNA and CDR2 YSLEER. CDR3 sequence: CASSPGAGREGRAFF. CDR3 in DNA: TGCGCCAGCAGCCCTGGGGCGGGGCGAGAGGGCCGAGCTTTCTTT.

The gene calls are TRBV7-3 and TRBJ2-5, with 7 positions matching TRBD1. Germline-derived CDR1 and CDR2 are SGHTA and FQGTGA. The CDR3 has 16 amino acids. The V and J ends lost 3 bases and 5 bases, in that order; junction bases with no gene match: 12. The CDR3 coding sequence is TGTGCCAGCAGCTTGGGGTCACAGGGGCGAGGCGAGACCCAGTACTTC. It codes for CASSLGSQGRGETQYF.

The chain joins TRBV7-9 to TRBJ1-2; D is undetermined. The CDR3 runs to 14 residues. V shed 1 base and J shed 8 bases, with 14 bases lying between them. Germline V gives CDR1 SEHNR, CDR2 FQNEAQ (reference sequence). This chain's CDR3 is CASSLVVASGGYTF. The CDR3 DNA sequence: TGTGCCAGCAGCTTAGTGGTAGCCAGTGGCGGCTACACCTTC.